This is a list of T cell receptor beta chains from one sample in a study of OX40 agonist ivuxolimab in advanced cancers. Libraries were prepared by immunoSEQ multiplex PCR; TCRdb keeps only in-frame clonotypes and omits some of them. The repertoire holds just over 60,000 clones, more than 85% seen once, with approximately 0.62% in the top ten. Specimen: CD4+ or CD8+ T cells sorted from blood, collected in a trial of the OX40 agonist ivuxolimab. The source is an adult with an advanced solid tumor such as melanoma, head and neck, liver or kidney cancer. CDR3s include the opening cysteine and the closing phenylalanine or tryptophan. The order of the fields is V gene, J gene, D gene, clone size, CDR3 protein, CDR3 DNA. D genes are given only for firm matches. Some rows have no size entry. The others give once, few or many, or a class for an expanded clone.

TRBV7-8	TRBJ2-5	TRBD2	-	CASSLRASGGLPPETQYF	TGTGCCAGCAGCTTAAGGGCTAGCGGGGGCTTACCACCAGAGACCCAGTACTTC
TRBV7-9	TRBJ2-2	TRBD1	-	CASSLRGRTGELFF	TGTGCCAGCAGCTTGAGGGGGCGAACCGGGGAGCTGTTTTTT
TRBV11-2	TRBJ1-2	TRBD1	-	CASSLDWGGQGGDGYTF	TGTGCCAGCAGCTTAGATTGGGGTGGACAGGGTGGGGATGGCTACACCTTC
TRBV28	TRBJ2-5	-	-	CASSLVRLRGSKETQYF	TGTGCCAGCAGTTTAGTCCGGCTGAGGGGGAGCAAAGAGACCCAGTACTTC
TRBV9	TRBJ1-3	TRBD1	-	CASSVGVGTGSLSGNTIYF	TGTGCCAGCAGCGTAGGGGTCGGGACAGGGTCTTTGTCTGGAAACACCATATATTTT
TRBV10-1	TRBJ2-2	TRBD1	-	CASGTVGTGELFF	TGCGCCAGCGGGACAGTCGGGACCGGGGAGCTGTTTTTT
TRBV19	TRBJ2-7	-	-	CASSTRPPREQYF	TGTGCCAGTAGTACCCGCCCTCCCCGAGAGCAGTACTTC
TRBV30	TRBJ1-1	TRBD1	-	CAWRGDRNTEAFF	TGTGCCTGGAGGGGGGACAGGAACACTGAAGCTTTCTTT
TRBV2	TRBJ1-5	-	-	CASRASSNQPQHF	TGTGCCAGCAGAGCCTCTAGCAATCAGCCCCAGCATTTT
TRBV5-6	TRBJ2-1	-	-	CASSLQVYEQFF	TGTGCCAGCAGCTTGCAGGTCTATGAGCAGTTCTTC
TRBV18	TRBJ1-1	-	-	CASSPPKGPNTEAFF	TGTGCCAGCTCACCACCCAAGGGCCCGAACACTGAAGCTTTCTTT
TRBV7-2	TRBJ1-5	-	-	CASSSPARPQHF	TGTGCCAGCAGCTCCCCAGCGCGGCCCCAGCATTTT
TRBV6-5	TRBJ2-5	-	-	CASSYSEGAVETQYF	TGTGCCAGCAGTTACTCCGAAGGGGCGGTGGAGACCCAGTACTTC
TRBV5-4	TRBJ2-3	TRBD2	-	CASSSGSGSSTDTQYF	TGTGCCAGCAGTTCCGGTAGCGGGAGTAGCACAGATACGCAGTATTTT
TRBV27	TRBJ1-2	-	-	CASSLVGARSYGYTF	TGTGCCAGCAGTTTAGTTGGCGCCAGAAGCTATGGCTACACCTTC
TRBV6-5	TRBJ2-3	-	-	CASKAGIGTDTQYF	TGTGCCAGCAAGGCAGGGATCGGCACAGATACGCAGTATTTT
TRBV29-1	TRBJ1-1	-	-	CSSAPGVNTEAFF	TGCAGCAGCGCCCCAGGGGTCAACACTGAAGCTTTCTTT
TRBV11-2	TRBJ2-2	-	-	CASIRGTNTGELFF	TGTGCCAGCATCCGCGGGACTAACACCGGGGAGCTGTTTTTT
TRBV19	TRBJ2-3	-	-	CASSSSPGATDTQYF	TGTGCCAGTAGCAGCAGCCCGGGGGCGACAGATACGCAGTATTTT
TRBV11-2	TRBJ1-2	-	-	CASSLDLDNGGYTF	TGTGCCAGCAGCTTAGATCTTGACAACGGGGGCTACACCTTC
TRBV25-1	TRBJ2-3	-	once	CASSRGGEDTQYF	TGTGCCAGCAGTCGGGGCGGGGAAGATACGCAGTATTTT
TRBV5-1	TRBJ1-5	-	-	CASSLEGGNQPQHF	TGCGCCAGCAGCTTGGAAGGGGGCAATCAGCCCCAGCATTTT
TRBV6-6	TRBJ1-5	TRBD1	-	CASSRQGAQPQHF	TGTGCCAGCAGTCGACAGGGGGCTCAGCCCCAGCATTTT
TRBV5-6	TRBJ1-2	-	-	CASSLGQGYTF	TGTGCCAGCAGCTTGGGACAGGGCTACACCTTC
TRBV18	TRBJ2-5	TRBD1	-	CASSARGQRMETQYF	TGTGCCAGCTCAGCCAGGGGACAGCGGATGGAGACCCAGTACTTC
TRBV11-2	TRBJ2-5	TRBD1	-	CASSHNRGQETQYF	TGTGCCAGCAGCCATAACAGGGGCCAGGAGACCCAGTACTTC